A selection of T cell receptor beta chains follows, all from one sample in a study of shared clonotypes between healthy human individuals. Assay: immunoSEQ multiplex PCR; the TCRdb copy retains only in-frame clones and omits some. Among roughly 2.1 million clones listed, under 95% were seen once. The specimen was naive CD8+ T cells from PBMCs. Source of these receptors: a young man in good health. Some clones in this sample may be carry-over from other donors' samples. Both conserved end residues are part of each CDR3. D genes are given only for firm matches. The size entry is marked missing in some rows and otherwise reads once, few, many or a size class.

DNA: TGTGCCAGCAGCGGACAGGAATCGGCGGATCAGCCCCAGCATTTT
CDR3: CASSGQESADQPQHF
V: TRBV7-9
J: TRBJ1-5
D: TRBD1
length: 15
size: -

DNA: TGTGCTAGTGGTTCTGGGTCCCCCTACGAGCAGTACTTC
CDR3: CASGSGSPYEQYF
V: TRBV12-5
J: TRBJ2-7
D: -
length: 13
size: -

DNA: TGTGCCAGCAGTCCCCCTAGCGGGGCCACAGATACGCAGTATTTT
CDR3: CASSPPSGATDTQYF
V: TRBV27
J: TRBJ2-3
D: TRBD2
length: 15
size: -

DNA: TGTGCCAGCAGCGTAGCACACAGGGCCTCTGGAAACACCATATATTTT
CDR3: CASSVAHRASGNTIYF
V: TRBV9
J: TRBJ1-3
D: -
length: 16
size: few

DNA: TGTGCCAGCAGTCAAGGACAGCCCAATCGGGCTTTCTTT
CDR3: CASSQGQPNRAFF
V: TRBV4-2
J: TRBJ1-1
D: -
length: 13
size: few

DNA: TGTGCCAGCGAGTACGGACAGACAAACTCCTACGAGCAGTACTTC
CDR3: CASEYGQTNSYEQYF
V: TRBV6-6
J: TRBJ2-7
D: -
length: 15
size: -

DNA: TGTGCCAGCAGTCCCCTTTCCACAGATACGCAGTATTTT
CDR3: CASSPLSTDTQYF
V: TRBV27
J: TRBJ2-3
D: -
length: 13
size: -

DNA: TGTGCCAGCAGCCAAACCGCGATGGGGCGCTACGAGCAGTACTTC
CDR3: CASSQTAMGRYEQYF
V: TRBV4-2
J: TRBJ2-7
D: -
length: 15
size: -

DNA: TGTGCCAGCAGCTTGAGGGTTAGCAATCAGCCCCAGCATTTT
CDR3: CASSLRVSNQPQHF
V: TRBV5-8
J: TRBJ1-5
D: -
length: 14
size: -

DNA: TGTGCCAGCAGCTTAGATAGGGGATCCAACTATGGCTACACCTTC
CDR3: CASSLDRGSNYGYTF
V: TRBV7-2
J: TRBJ1-2
D: -
length: 15
size: -

DNA: TGCGCCAGCAGCCAAGGTGCCAGGGAGAGTGAAGGCTACGAGCAGTACTTC
CDR3: CASSQGARESEGYEQYF
V: TRBV4-3
J: TRBJ2-7
D: -
length: 17
size: -

DNA: TGTGCCAGCAGCTTTGGATTGGTGGGACAGAACTATGGCTACACCTTC
CDR3: CASSFGLVGQNYGYTF
V: TRBV7-8
J: TRBJ1-2
D: TRBD1
length: 16
size: -

DNA: TGTGCCAGTAGTATAGGTATCTCCTACGAGCAGTACTTC
CDR3: CASSIGISYEQYF
V: TRBV19
J: TRBJ2-7
D: -
length: 13
size: -

DNA: TGTGCCTTCAAGCATGGGGGGGACAATCAGCCCCAGCATTTT
CDR3: CAFKHGGDNQPQHF
V: TRBV30
J: TRBJ1-5
D: -
length: 14
size: -

DNA: TGTGCCAGCAGTTGGAGTTCCGCTAACGAGCAGTACTTC
CDR3: CASSWSSANEQYF
V: TRBV28
J: TRBJ2-7
D: -
length: 13
size: -

DNA: TGTGCCATCAGTGAGGGGCAGGGGAGGAACAATGAGCAGTTCTTC
CDR3: CAISEGQGRNNEQFF
V: TRBV10-3
J: TRBJ2-1
D: -
length: 15
size: -

DNA: TGTGCCAGCAGTTTAATCGGGGGTAGTCAGCCCCAGCATTTT
CDR3: CASSLIGGSQPQHF
V: TRBV27
J: TRBJ1-5
D: -
length: 14
size: -

DNA: TGTGCCAGCAGCTTGGGAGCGGGAGGAGGGGAGACCCAGTACTTC
CDR3: CASSLGAGGGETQYF
V: TRBV5-4
J: TRBJ2-5
D: TRBD2
length: 15
size: -

DNA: TGTGCCAGCAGCCCTTTGACAGGGAACACTGAAGCTTTCTTT
CDR3: CASSPLTGNTEAFF
V: TRBV27
J: TRBJ1-1
D: -
length: 14
size: -

DNA: TGTGCCAGTAGTGCAGGGGTGGCCACTGAAGCTTTCTTT
CDR3: CASSAGVATEAFF
V: TRBV19
J: TRBJ1-1
D: -
length: 13
size: -

DNA: TGTGCCAGCAGTCTCCACGGGGCCCCCTACGAGCAGTACTTC
CDR3: CASSLHGAPYEQYF
V: TRBV28
J: TRBJ2-7
D: -
length: 14
size: -

DNA: TGCGCCAGCAGCCAGCACAGACTAGCGGGAGGTAATGAGCAGTTCTTC
CDR3: CASSQHRLAGGNEQFF
V: TRBV4-1
J: TRBJ2-1
D: TRBD2
length: 16
size: -

DNA: TGCGCCAGCAGCCGCCCCGAGGGTGGCTACACCTTC
CDR3: CASSRPEGGYTF
V: TRBV5-1
J: TRBJ1-2
D: -
length: 12
size: -

DNA: TGTGCCAGCAGATCCAGCTCCTACGAGCAGTACTTC
CDR3: CASRSSSYEQYF
V: TRBV7-9
J: TRBJ2-7
D: -
length: 12
size: -

DNA: TGTGCCAGCAGCTTATCGCGGGAGCGGACAGATACGCAGTATTTT
CDR3: CASSLSRERTDTQYF
V: TRBV7-9
J: TRBJ2-3
D: TRBD2
length: 15
size: -

DNA: TGTGCCACCAGCACCAGACAGGCGGGGGCCTCCGAGCAGTACTTC
CDR3: CATSTRQAGASEQYF
V: TRBV15
J: TRBJ2-7
D: -
length: 15
size: once

DNA: TGCGCCAGCAGCCAAGGGGGCGGGAACACCGGGGAGCTGTTTTTT
CDR3: CASSQGGGNTGELFF
V: TRBV4-3
J: TRBJ2-2
D: -
length: 15
size: -

DNA: TGTGCCAGTAGTTCGATGAAGCGGGAGCCCCGCTATGAGCAGTTCTTC
CDR3: CASSSMKREPRYEQFF
V: TRBV19
J: TRBJ2-1
D: TRBD2
length: 16
size: -

DNA: TGTGCCAGCAGTTTCGTGCGACGGCAACCCCAGCATTTT
CDR3: CASSFVRRQPQHF
V: TRBV28
J: TRBJ1-5
D: -
length: 13
size: -